The rows below give T cell receptor beta chains drawn from one sample of a study of blood T cell repertoires in COVID-19. This table comes from immunoSEQ multiplex PCR, and its TCRdb copy is limited to in-frame clones, with some not included. The profile shows 230,000 or so clones, nearly 90% of them singletons. The sequencing sample was made of peripheral blood. The source of these receptors is a woman aged 35 to 49 who had recovered from COVID-19. Both conserved end residues are part of each CDR3. D genes are given only for firm matches. A row's size may be missing; if present it is once, few, many or a size class.

j_call v_call d_call clone_size cdr3_aa cdr3_nt
TRBJ2-3 TRBV7-2 TRBD1 NA CASSLGQGGGTDTQYF TGTGCCAGCAGCTTAGGACAGGGTGGGGGTACAGATACGCAGTATTTT
TRBJ1-2 TRBV12-3/TRBV12-4 NA once CASSLSQTGGYTF TGTGCCAGCAGTTTGAGTCAGACGGGTGGCTACACCTTC
TRBJ1-6 TRBV18 NA NA CASSPDSSPLHF TGTGCCAGCTCACCGGACAGTTCACCCCTCCACTTT
TRBJ2-1 TRBV5-1 NA NA CASSLTGSSYNEQFF TGCGCCAGCAGCTTAACAGGGAGCTCCTACAATGAGCAGTTCTTC
TRBJ2-3 TRBV5-8 NA NA CASSLGSGGTDTQYF TGTGCCAGCAGCCTAGGCTCCGGGGGCACAGATACGCAGTATTTT
TRBJ2-5 TRBV7-2 TRBD2 NA CASSPLAGIQETQYF TGTGCCAGCAGCCCACTAGCGGGGATCCAAGAGACCCAGTACTTC
TRBJ2-1 TRBV5-1 TRBD1 NA CASSLGQGPYNEQFF TGCGCCAGCAGCTTGGGACAGGGGCCGTACAATGAGCAGTTCTTC
TRBJ1-2 TRBV6-2/TRBV6-3 NA NA CASSYPMGRGYTF TGTGCCAGCAGTTACCCAATGGGGCGCGGCTACACCTTC
TRBJ2-2 TRBV4-1 TRBD2 NA CASSQVLAGFANTGELFF TGCGCCAGCAGCCAAGTTCTAGCGGGGTTCGCGAACACCGGGGAGCTGTTTTTT
TRBJ2-7 TRBV28 NA NA CASSLTGLNEQYF TGTGCCAGCAGTTTGACAGGTCTAAACGAGCAGTACTTC
TRBJ2-1 TRBV2 NA few CARSLASYNEQFF TGTGCAAGGAGCCTAGCCTCCTACAATGAGCAGTTCTTC
TRBJ1-5 TRBV7-9 TRBD1 few CASSLELGTESLQPQHF TGTGCCAGCAGCTTAGAGTTGGGGACAGAGAGTCTCCAGCCCCAGCATTTT
TRBJ2-1 TRBV18 TRBD1 NA CASSPRQGARNEQFF TGTGCCAGCTCACCAAGACAGGGGGCGCGGAATGAGCAGTTCTTC
TRBJ2-1 TRBV4-3 TRBD2 NA CASSQDSGAYGEQFF TGCGCCAGCAGCCAAGACAGCGGGGCTTACGGGGAGCAGTTCTTC
TRBJ2-3 TRBV28 NA few CASTVRLAGADTQYF TGTGCCAGCACCGTTCGGCTAGCTGGGGCAGATACGCAGTATTTT
TRBJ2-4 TRBV7-9 TRBD2 NA CASSPAGRGNIQYF TGTGCCAGCAGCCCAGCGGGGAGGGGAAACATTCAGTACTTC
TRBJ2-3 TRBV6-5 NA NA CASSQGRRDTQYF TGTGCCAGCAGCCAGGGGCGGCGGGATACGCAGTATTTT
TRBJ1-2 TRBV7-9 NA NA CASSRTDYGYTF TGTGCCAGCAGCCGGACAGACTATGGCTACACCTTC
TRBJ2-3 TRBV2 NA NA CASTSYEGGGTDTQYF TGTGCCAGCACCTCCTATGAGGGAGGCGGCACAGATACGCAGTATTTT
TRBJ2-2 TRBV5-1 NA NA CASRLVGWAGELFF TGCGCCAGCAGATTAGTTGGATGGGCTGGGGAGCTGTTTTTT
TRBJ2-3 TRBV5-5 NA NA CASSPPKTSTDTQYF TGTGCCAGCAGCCCCCCCAAAACTAGCACAGATACGCAGTATTTT
TRBJ1-4 TRBV18 TRBD1 NA CASSPLGQANEKLFF TGTGCCAGCTCACCATTGGGACAGGCTAATGAAAAACTGTTTTTT
TRBJ2-1 TRBV7-8 TRBD2 NA CASSLSGTSGKEQFF TGTGCCAGCAGCTTGTCCGGGACTAGTGGAAAGGAGCAGTTCTTC
TRBJ2-5 TRBV19 NA once CATCDHEGTAGETQYF TGTGCCACTTGCGACCACGAGGGGACAGCGGGAGAGACCCAGTACTTC
TRBJ2-3 TRBV3-1/TRBV3-2 NA NA CASSQVKAGNTDTQYF TGTGCCAGCAGCCAAGTTAAGGCAGGTAACACAGATACGCAGTATTTT
TRBJ1-2 TRBV19 NA once CASSMSAAGTFGYGYTF TGTGCCAGTAGTATGTCGGCGGCAGGGACATTTGGCTATGGCTACACCTTC
TRBJ2-2 TRBV11-2 TRBD2 NA CASSLVASGSGELFF TGTGCCAGCAGCTTAGTGGCTAGCGGGAGCGGGGAGCTGTTTTTT
TRBJ2-7 TRBV30 TRBD2 NA CAWKVAGGSYEQYF TGTGCCTGGAAAGTGGCGGGGGGCTCCTACGAGCAGTACTTC
TRBJ1-6 TRBV9 TRBD1 NA CASSVGQGNSPLHF TGTGCCAGCAGCGTAGGACAGGGTAATTCACCCCTCCACTTT
TRBJ2-2 TRBV28 TRBD2 NA CASSLWTSGSTGELFF TGTGCCAGCAGTCTATGGACTAGCGGGAGCACCGGGGAGCTGTTTTTT
TRBJ2-3 TRBV6-5 TRBD2 NA CASSPLAGPTDTQYF TGTGCCAGCAGTCCACTAGCGGGCCCCACAGATACGCAGTATTTT
TRBJ2-2 TRBV5-1 TRBD1 NA CASSRSGTANPGELFF TGCGCCAGCAGCCGATCCGGGACAGCGAATCCCGGGGAGCTGTTTTTT
TRBJ2-5 TRBV6-5 TRBD2 NA CASRKTSGGPETQYF TGTGCCAGCAGGAAGACTAGCGGGGGGCCAGAGACCCAGTACTTC
TRBJ2-5 TRBV5-4 NA NA CASSFEPGTLETQYF TGTGCCAGCAGTTTCGAACCCGGGACTCTGGAGACCCAGTACTTC
TRBJ1-4 TRBV28 NA NA CASSLGSPKLFF TGTGCCAGCAGTTTGGGGAGCCCAAAACTGTTTTTT
TRBJ1-2 TRBV28 TRBD1 NA CASSLGTGGGGYTF TGTGCCAGCAGTTTAGGGACAGGGGGCGGAGGCTACACCTTC
TRBJ2-7 TRBV28 NA once CASTLDRAYEQYF TGTGCCAGCACCTTAGACAGAGCCTACGAGCAGTACTTC
TRBJ1-1 TRBV7-9 TRBD1 NA CAARTGNTEAFF TGTGCCGCAAGGACAGGGAACACTGAAGCTTTCTTT
TRBJ1-5 TRBV28 TRBD1 NA CASSKAGTGGLPQHF TGTGCCAGCAGCAAAGCCGGGACAGGGGGCCTGCCCCAGCATTTT
TRBJ1-2 TRBV9 NA NA CASSVAGQNYGYTF TGTGCCAGCAGCGTAGCTGGACAGAACTATGGCTACACCTTC